This T cell receptor (beta chain) is drawn from a study of human T cells and chemical hapten exposure. Time point reported: pre-sensitization, week 0. The treatment is: therapeutic diphenylcyclopropenone sensitization with weekly scalp DPC. Blood sampling preceded each patch test application. People who gave samples had alopecia, were 18 to 70 years old, and were suitable for DPC. V was pared by 6 bases and J by 4 bases, with 10 bases of the junction left unmatched. Germline V lookup: CDR1 ENHRY, CDR2 SYGVKD. This CDR3 is 15 amino acids long. TCRdb recomputed calls from the RACE reads with MiXCR, one row per CDR3 protein. The sample lists about 270,000 distinct CDR3 sequences; 7.5% to 9% were seen once.

This sequence was found in a man aged 18 to 29 with alopecia areata. Some clones in this sample may be carry-over from other donors' samples. Sequencing was performed on whole blood, taken in connection with sensitization to the hapten diphenylcyclopropenone (DPC). V and J are TRBV10-3 and TRBJ2-5; 8 bases line up with TRBD1. The CDR3 sequence is CAISDDRGGPETQYF. The CDR3 DNA reads as TGTGCCATCAGCGATGACAGGGGCGGCCCAGAGACCCAGTACTTC.